The entry below describes one TCR beta chain. Its antigen is not known. This entry belongs to a study of cytotoxic CD8 clonotypes in ibrutinib-treated CLL. Study-level information: A median about twelve months of treatment, range 6 to 36, preceded the collection of response samples. Study observations and caveats: The clonality rise at ibrutinib response reflected private clonotype expansion. The study sampled sustained-remission and progressing patients at different times.

TCRdb's copy holds only in-frame clones and misses some; the assay was immunoSEQ multiplex PCR. The sample lists over 20,000 clones; 75% were seen once. Looked up from germline, CDR1 is SGHKS and CDR2 is YYEKEE (reference sequence). The CDR3 spans 16 residues. V shed 3 bases, J shed 5 bases, and the junction held 8 bases outside the gene matches. The TCR beta libraries used approximately 2 micrograms of genomic DNA that came from cryopreserved PBMCs. The sequence was collected from a human donor with chronic lymphocytic leukemia. Sequences were derived from PBMCs, sampled before ibrutinib treatment. The chain combines TRBV5-5 with TRBJ2-3; 11 positions agree with TRBD2. CDR3 residues: CASSSSTSGGIDTQYF. In DNA form, the CDR3 reads TGTGCCAGCAGCTCGTCAACTAGCGGGGGCATAGATACGCAGTATTTT. Full variable domain (remainder filled in from reference TRBV5-5 and TRBJ2-3): DAGVTQSPTHLIKTRGQQVTLRCSPISGHKSVSWYQQVLGQGPQFIFQYYEKEERGRGNFPDRFSARQFPNYSSELNVNALLLGDSALYLCASSSSTSGGIDTQYFGPGTRLTVL.